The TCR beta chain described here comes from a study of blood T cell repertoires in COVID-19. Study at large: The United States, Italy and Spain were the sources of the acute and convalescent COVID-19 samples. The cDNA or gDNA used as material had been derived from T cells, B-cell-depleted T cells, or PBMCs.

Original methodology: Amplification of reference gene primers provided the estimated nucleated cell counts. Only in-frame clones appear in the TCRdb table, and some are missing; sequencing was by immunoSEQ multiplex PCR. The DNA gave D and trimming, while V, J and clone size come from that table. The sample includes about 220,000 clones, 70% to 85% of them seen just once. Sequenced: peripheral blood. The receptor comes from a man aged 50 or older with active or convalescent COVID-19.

The DNA of the CDR3 is TGCGCCAGCAGCTTCACAGGGGAGGGAAACACCATATATTTT. Translating gives CASSFTGEGNTIYF. The chain employs TRBV5-1 and TRBJ1-3, with TRBD1 matching over 7 bases. V lost 2 bases, J lost 4 bases, and 3 bases stayed unmatched. The CDR3 runs to 14 residues. CDR1 and CDR2 from the germline V gene are SGHRS and YFSETQ.